This entry describes one T cell receptor (beta chain). Which antigen it targets is not known. This record belongs to a study of cytomegalovirus exposure and HLA in healthy donors (dated by TCRdb to the late 2010s). Looking at the study overall: According to an earlier analysis of a few hundred of the donors, 150 million to 200 million T cells yielded roughly 110 million unique TCR beta sequences and approximately 300 Gb of sequence data. Roughly 300 gigabases of sequencing data and approximately 91 million unique TCR sequences made up an early release that covered over 550 HLA-typed donors. The genetic ancestry cluster associated with self-reported Caucasian donors included 81% of the 300 to 400 genotyped donors. The study aimed to test whether cataloging public T cell receptors could reveal signatures of past pathogen exposure. Using immunosequencing, the study profiled T cell repertoires from approximately 700 subjects and related those repertoires to cytomegalovirus serostatus. Along with the approximately 620-subject first cohort, a separate validation cohort of over 90 different subjects was used. The study combined high-throughput TCR immunosequencing, statistical association of individual TCRs with disease status, and machine learning to predict cytomegalovirus infection status. A later analysis re-examined previously published TCR beta repertoires from roughly 720 donors and added high-resolution HLA genotyping to investigate patterns of TCR occurrence. Rather than using new phenotypic data, the later analysis identified candidate immune exposures from TCR beta sequences and from how often those sequences occurred across donors. In an earlier analysis of about 590 of the donors, high-throughput TCR beta sequencing was used to judge whether each TCR beta V gene segment behaved as functional or pseudogenic. Donor age, sex, ethnicity and CMV serostatus were compiled together with the repertoire data. A later genetic analysis took genome-wide SNP genotypes for about 55% of the 666 donors and used that subset as a discovery cohort. All discovery cohort repertoires had been generated on a single sequencing platform. HLA typing included class I and class II loci at four-digit resolution. Typing coverage varied by locus: about 620-630 donors for A, B, C, DRB1 and DQB1; roughly 510 for DQA1; approximately 570 for DPA1; roughly 450 for DPB1. Four or five DR-DQ haplotypes were handled as single units for association and clustering because linkage in the cohort was strong. Among around 400 genotyped donors of the cohort, an average of around 240,000 unique TCR beta nucleotide sequences were sequenced per donor, roughly 20% of them non-productive. Here is what the overall study found, with its caveats: In a later analysis, HLA-associated TCR beta chains showed more clonal expansion and lower generation probabilities than non-associated chains that were equally common. Several of the top co-occurrence clusters appeared to be linked to parvovirus B19, influenza, CMV and Epstein-Barr virus, according to a later analysis. Linkage disequilibrium might explain the correlated functional status among segregating V segments, but an unknown experimental factor could not be excluded. This cohort had only TCR beta chains sequenced, and the lack of alpha or paired-chain data limited which features could be detected. The classifier was reported to diagnose cytomegalovirus status with high specificity and sensitivity in both the original cohort and the validation cohort. A later analysis associated about 17,000 TCR beta sequences with specific HLA alleles at a false discovery rate of 0.05. The study gave a list of under 200 TCR beta chains associated with cytomegalovirus. A further reported finding was that TCR beta sequences accurately predicted the HLA-A and HLA-B alleles for most subjects in the first cohort. Immune exposure information for the cohort was limited to CMV serostatus. Most TCR sequences were observed very rarely across donors, whereas some public TCRs were present in many individuals. When HLA alleles, especially DR and DQ, strongly co-occurred, TCR associations were difficult to assign to individual alleles. Because counts were too low, about 17 rarely observed V segments, including chromosome 9 orphons, were excluded from the earlier analysis of 587 of the donors. In a later analysis, most CMV-associated TCR beta chains were found to appear HLA-restricted, with HLA associations seemingly driven largely by CMV exposure. Some IMGT-functional V segments, including TRBV6-2 and TRBV6-3, could not be told apart with the 87-base-pair reads, so those segments were excluded. According to the authors, the approach could potentially be generalized to other disease states and immunological phenotypes. Because some donors lacked HLA typing at each locus, the association tests relied only on the typed subset. In a later analysis, TCR association rates were found to vary across HLA loci, with the most associated TCRs seen for DRB1 alleles and the fewest for HLA-C alleles. In a later genetic analysis, fewer N-insertions in productive TCRs were reported among donors in an Asian-associated ancestry cluster than the roughly 700-donor mean. In vitro tests confirmed that three of the cytomegalovirus-associated TCR beta chains recognize cytomegalovirus antigens. Sequencing depth was assumed to be roughly uniform across donors in the presence/absence analyses, though that assumption may not hold. Broadly in line with IMGT annotations, most TCR beta V segments showed up in productive rearrangements about 87% or about 30% of the time in an earlier analysis of around 600 of the donors. The sequencing pipeline was judged likely to have produced a cluster of highly shared sequence variants as a technical artifact. An association between a missense DCLRE1C variant and V-gene and J-gene trimming of TCR beta chains was found in a later genetic analysis and replicated in an independent cohort.

The protocol used for the library was the immunoSEQ multiplex PCR assay. For the multiplex PCR, a mixture combining 60 forward primers for TCR Vbeta segments and 13 reverse primers for TCR Jbeta segments was used. The CDR3 region of rearranged TCR beta genes was amplified from genomic DNA with a multiplex PCR assay. The Illumina HiSeq System was used to sequence the amplified TCR beta libraries as 87-base-pair reads. From the authors' description of their analysis: In a later analysis, some 80 million unique TCR beta chains were counted across the 500 to 850 repertoires, and approximately 11 million of these chains were shared by at least two donors. A nearest-neighbor algorithm error-corrected the raw reads and collapsed the reads into unique sequences, merging closely related sequences to remove PCR and sequencing errors. To assign V, D and J gene segments, CDR3 sequences were aligned to IMGT reference sequences. For a sequence to be retained, a match of at least six nucleotides was required to both a V gene segment and a J gene segment. Rearrangements were classified as productive when the CDR3 lacked stop codons and remained in frame with V and J, and all other rearrangements were classified as non-productive. Following IMGT convention, CDR3 was defined as the stretch from the second conserved V-encoded cysteine to the conserved J-encoded phenylalanine. Sequences without an unambiguous match to a single V gene segment were excluded from the earlier analysis of about 640 of the donors. An earlier analysis of fewer than 650 of the donors classified V segments as functional when productive rearrangements were above 56.7% and as segregating when the standard deviation between donors was above 5%. To diagnose cytomegalovirus status from the catalog of TCR beta chain sequences, a statistical classification framework was built. V and J gene assignment, in a later analysis, came from comparing TCR nucleotide sequences with IMGT/GENE-DB human TR gene sequences. A later analysis assigned CDR3 sequences and most-parsimonious VDJ recombination scenarios with the TCRdist pipeline. A later analysis defined each TCR beta chain by its CDR3 amino acid sequence plus V-gene family, and excluded reads lacking a unique V-gene family. As a way to deal with suspected cross-contamination and a sequencing artifact, a later analysis dropped 640 or so nucleotide sequences that were highly shared and had low generation probability. In a later analysis, a clonal expansion index for each public chain was calculated from normalized within-repertoire ranks of inferred template counts. Generation probabilities in a later analysis came from a VDJ recombination model fitted to out-of-frame rearrangements, and those results were checked against IGoR. In a later analysis, hypergeometric tests were used to score TCR-TCR, TCR-HLA and TCR-CMV co-occurrence, with a repertoire-size bias correction applied to TCR pairs. False discovery rates were estimated in a later analysis by permuting HLA or CMV assignments 20 times. In a later analysis, co-occurring TCRs were grouped using DBSCAN, and TCRdist sequence similarity was added for clustering within HLA-allele-positive subsets. Co-occurrence clustering excluded repertoires with fewer than 30,000 or more than 120,000 public chains, plus five with anomalous nucleotide sharing. This is the immuneACCESS table as TCRdb keeps it, with only in-frame sequences that have V and J called. A part of the clones is gone; compared with another copy, unresolved V genes explain less than half, and the rest is unexplained. That table furnishes V, J and clone size, whereas the DNA furnished D and trimming. This sample's records show 100,000 to 150,000 clones. Of the sample, approximately 1.6% falls within the top ten clones.

V is cut back by 7 bases and J by 0 bases, with 9 bases in the junction unmatched. Spanning cysteine to phenylalanine, the CDR3 consists of 15 amino acids. Just the 45-base CDR3 DNA is kept, in frame starting at base 1. CDR1 MNHNY and CDR2 SVGAGI are derived from the germline V gene (reference sequence). The cohort was made up of roughly 670 healthy bone marrow donors. At the time of sampling, all cohort members were nominally healthy, though unrecorded immune exposures were likely present. The donor tested CMV seropositive, placing the donor among the 289 seropositive members of the cohort. Each donor provided a peripheral blood sample, and peripheral blood mononuclear cells were used for TCR beta sequencing. Genomic DNA was extracted from the blood cell samples with the Qiagen DNeasy Blood Extraction Kit.

The sequence was obtained from a woman between 35 and 50 years old in good health and CMV-seropositive. The chain is encoded by TRBV6-6 joined to TRBJ2-7, with 7 middle bases fitting TRBD1. Sequenced input: PBMCs. The CDR3 protein sequence reads: CASILGGPGSYEQYF. The DNA sequence is TGTGCCAGCATTCTAGGGGGCCCAGGCTCCTACGAGCAGTACTTC.